A single sample gave rise to the 17 T cell receptor beta chains below, sequenced in a study of blood T cell repertoires in COVID-19. TCRdb keeps only in-frame clones here, not all; method: immunoSEQ multiplex PCR. This sample has fewer than 150,000 clones, with approximately 80% found just once. Sequenced input: peripheral blood. These receptor sequences come from a human donor in a cohort sampled during active COVID-19.

The V call is TRBV9, the J call TRBJ2-5, with D possibly matching TRBD2 (6 bases). V shed 5 bases and J shed 5 bases, with 16 bases lying between them. This CDR3 contains 14 residues. Germline CDR1 reads SGDLS; CDR2 reads YYNGEE. CDR3 residues: CASRPGLGVETQYF. The DNA for the CDR3 is TGTGCCAGCAGGCCGGGACTCGGGGTGGAGACCCAGTACTTC.

This chain joins TRBV27 and TRBJ1-6, with TRBD1 as a possible D gene (6 bases). CDR1 MNHEY and CDR2 SMNVEV come from the germline V gene (reference sequence). V was cut by 1 base and J by 0 bases, with 19 bases left in between. The CDR3 consists of 20 residues. CDR3 region: CASSLLPLTGPSSYNSPLHF. CDR3 sequence (DNA): TGTGCCAGCAGTTTATTACCCCTGACAGGCCCCAGCTCCTATAATTCACCCCTCCACTTT.

The chain recombines TRBV7-8 with TRBJ1-2, with 7 bases aligning to TRBD1. The CDR3 consists of 14 residues. Germline loops: CDR1 SGHVS, CDR2 FQNEAQ. After removal of 0 bases from V and 10 bases from J, the junction contained 8 bases not matched to a gene. In DNA, the CDR3 is TGTGCCAGCAGCTTAGCTCGAGGACAGGACGCCTACACCTTC. This encodes CASSLARGQDAYTF.

The chain couples TRBV10-3 to TRBJ1-5, with TRBD1 matching 7 bases. The CDR3 consists of 14 residues. Germline CDR1 reads ENHRY; CDR2 reads SYGVKD. With 5 bases clipped from V and 6 bases from J, the junction kept 7 bases outside the gene matches. The CDR3 DNA follows: TGTGCCATCAGTCCCGACAGGGTGGGTCAGCCCCAGCATTTT. This codes for CAISPDRVGQPQHF.

J is TRBJ2-5 and V is TRBV5-5; D call uncertain. Trimming took 0 bases from V and 5 from J, leaving 11 bases between them. This CDR3 has 14 residues. CDR1 is SGHKS and CDR2 is YYEKEE in the germline V gene (reference sequence). CDR3 nucleotide sequence: TGTGCCAGCAGCTTGGGTGAAGCCTGGGAGACCCAGTACTTC. It codes for CASSLGEAWETQYF. The variable domain in full, with the rest retrieved from reference TRBV5-5 and TRBJ2-5, is DAGVTQSPTHLIKTRGQQVTLRCSPISGHKSVSWYQQVLGQGPQFIFQYYEKEERGRGNFPDRFSARQFPNYSSELNVNALLLGDSALYLCASSLGEAWETQYFGPGTRLLVL.

Here the CDR3 DNA reads TGTGCCACCAGTGATTCCCCGGGACTAGGGACAGATACGCAGTATTTT. Protein: CATSDSPGLGTDTQYF. V usage is TRBV24-1 and J usage is TRBJ2-3; 8 bases match TRBD2. After removal of 2 bases from V and 3 bases from J, the junction contained 6 bases not matched to a gene. CDR1 is KGHDR and CDR2 is SFDVKD in the germline V gene. The CDR3 length is 16 residues.

The rearrangement joins TRBV7-3 to TRBJ1-1, with D unresolved. The CDR3 runs to 13 residues. Germline lookup yields CDR1 SGHTA and CDR2 FQGTGA. The V and J ends lost 2 bases and 1 base respectively, with 5 bases between them. The CDR3 bases are TGTGCCAGCAGCTTACGGGGGAACACTGAAGCTTTCTTT. The encoded protein is CASSLRGNTEAFF.

The gene calls are TRBV7-6 and TRBJ2-3; 11 nucleotides line up with TRBD2. After removal of 4 bases from V and 2 bases from J, the junction contained 5 bases not matched to a gene. The CDR3 is 16 amino acids. Germline V gene sequence: CDR1 SGHVS, CDR2 FNYEAQ. This chain's CDR3 is CASSSLAGGVTDTQYF. DNA of the CDR3: TGTGCCAGCAGCTCCCTAGCGGGGGGAGTCACAGATACGCAGTATTTT. The full variable domain, completed using reference TRBV7-6 and TRBJ2-3, is GAGVSQSPRYKVTKRGQDVALRCDPISGHVSLYWYRQALGQGPEFLTYFNYEAQQDKSGLPNDRFSAERPEGSISTLTIQRTEQRDSAMYRCASSSLAGGVTDTQYFGPGTRLTVL.

The count of this clone is one. The DNA for the CDR3 is TGCGCCAGCAGCTCATCACAGGGCCCGACTGAAGCTTTCTTT. This translates into CASSSSQGPTEAFF. The V and J genes are TRBV5-1 and TRBJ1-1; weak D call: TRBD1 (6 bases). With 3 bases removed from V and 5 bases from J, the gap between germline ends came to 14 bases. Germline values: CDR1 SGHRS, CDR2 YFSETQ. The CDR3 covers 14 residues. Full variable domain (missing parts from reference TRBV5-1 and TRBJ1-1): KAGVTQTPRYLIKTRGQQVTLSCSPISGHRSVSWYQQTPGQGLQFLFEYFSETQRNKGNFPGRFSGRQFSNSRSEMNVSTLELGDSALYLCASSSSQGPTEAFFGQGTRLTVV.

This sequence joins TRBV4-3 and TRBJ1-2, with unresolved D. Germline-derived CDR1 and CDR2 are LGHNA and YSLEER. The ends were cut back, 0 bases at V and 2 bases at J, with 4 bases in the middle. The CDR3 runs 13 residues. The CDR3 DNA reads TGCGCCAGCAGCCAAGAAGAGAACTATGGCTACACCTTC. Translating gives CASSQEENYGYTF.

The CDR3: CASSSLFPGQGLFNTEAFF. DNA of the CDR3: TGTGCCAGCAGCTCTCTCTTTCCGGGACAGGGTCTTTTTAACACTGAAGCTTTCTTT. The gene calls are TRBV5-6 and TRBJ1-1, with 9 positions matching TRBD1. V trimming: 3 bases; J trimming: 2 bases; junction bases outside the gene matches: 17. This CDR3 comprises 19 residues. Germline V gives CDR1 SGHDT, CDR2 YYEEEE.

The CDR3: CASSLDRNSPLHF. CDR3 DNA: TGTGCCAGCAGCCTGGACAGAAATTCACCCCTCCACTTT. The chain recombines TRBV5-8 with TRBJ1-6, with D perhaps matching TRBD1 (6 bases). CDR1 is SGHTS and CDR2 is YDEGEE in the germline V gene. V lost 4 bases, J lost 7 bases, and 9 bases lay in between. The CDR3 runs 13 residues.

The chain couples TRBV9 to TRBJ1-4, with D possibly being TRBD1 (6 bases). The V and J ends lost 3 bases and 0 bases respectively, with 12 bases between them. Looked up from germline, CDR1 is SGDLS and CDR2 is YYNGEE. The CDR3 totals 16 residues. The CDR3 is CASSEQGIATNEKLFF. In nucleotides, the CDR3 is TGTGCCAGCAGCGAACAGGGAATTGCAACTAATGAAAAACTGTTTTTT.

By share, this clone ranks as medium-sized. The CDR3 sequence: CASSDSTATDTQYF. The CDR3 nucleotides are TGTGCCAGCAGTGACTCGACAGCCACAGATACGCAGTATTTT. The V call is TRBV6-4, the J call TRBJ2-3, with D possibly matching TRBD1 (5 bases). The germline CDR1 and CDR2 sequences are MRHNA and SNTAGT. The V end was cut by 0 bases, the J end by 2 bases, with 6 bases between. The CDR3 is 14 residues long.

The chain links TRBV6-5 to TRBJ2-7; weak D call: TRBD2 (6 bases). This CDR3 is built from 16 residues. V lost 2 bases, J lost 2 bases, and 16 bases lay in between. Germline V gene sequence: CDR1 MNHEY, CDR2 SVGAGI. The DNA of the CDR3 is TGTGCCAGCAGTTACATGGGGCGCGGGGTACCCTACGAGCAGTACTTC. Encoded protein: CASSYMGRGVPYEQYF.

V is TRBV11-2 and J is TRBJ2-1, with D possibly matching TRBD2 (6 bases). The CDR3 length is 14 residues. Trimming left V 3 bases short and J 10 bases short, with 16 bases between. Germline V lookup: CDR1 SGHAT, CDR2 FQNNGV. In nucleotides, the CDR3 is TGTGCCAGCAGCTTCCAATTTACTAGCTTGGAGCAGTTCTTC. Translation gives CASSFQFTSLEQFF.

This clone occurred a few times. V and J are TRBV27 and TRBJ1-1; 7 bases align to TRBD1. Germline CDR1 is MNHEY and CDR2 is SMNVEV (reference sequence). V lost 2 bases, J lost 0 bases, and 6 bases stayed unmatched. The CDR3 sequence is 16 residues long. In DNA, the CDR3 is TGTGCCAGCAGTTTACGACAGGGTAGAATGAACACTGAAGCTTTCTTT. It specifies CASSLRQGRMNTEAFF.